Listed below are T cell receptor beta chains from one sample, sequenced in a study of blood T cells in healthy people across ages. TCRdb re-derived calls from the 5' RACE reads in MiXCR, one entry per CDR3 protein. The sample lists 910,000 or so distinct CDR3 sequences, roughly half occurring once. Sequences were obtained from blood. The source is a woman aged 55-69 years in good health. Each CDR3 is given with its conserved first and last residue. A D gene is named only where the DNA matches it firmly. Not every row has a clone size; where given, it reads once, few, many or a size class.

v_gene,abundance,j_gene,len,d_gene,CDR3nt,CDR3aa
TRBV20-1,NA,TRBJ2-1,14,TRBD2,TGCAGTGCAGTAGAAGCGGGAGGGCCGGGGGAGCAGTTCTTC,CSAVEAGGPGEQFF
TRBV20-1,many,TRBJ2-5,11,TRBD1,TGCAGCGCCGGGACAGGGGAGACCCAGTACTTC,CSAGTGETQYF
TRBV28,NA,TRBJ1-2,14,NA,TGTGCCAGCAGTCTGACACCTTCGATTGGCGGCTACACCTTC,CASSLTPSIGGYTF
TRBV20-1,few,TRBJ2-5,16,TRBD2,TGCAGTGCAACCCTGGGACTAGCGGGAGGGCCAGAGACCCAGTACTTC,CSATLGLAGGPETQYF
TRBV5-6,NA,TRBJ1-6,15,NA,TGTGCCAGCAGCTTGGATCAGGGCGCGGAGTCACCCCTCCACTTT,CASSLDQGAESPLHF
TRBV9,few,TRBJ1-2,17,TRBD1,TGTGCCAGCAGCGTGGCCGGGACAGGGGGCCCCGCTGGCGGCTACACCTTC,CASSVAGTGGPAGGYTF
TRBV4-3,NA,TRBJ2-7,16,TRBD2,TGCGCCAGCAGCACCCTAGCGGGTAGCTCCTACAATGAGCAGTACTTC,CASSTLAGSSYNEQYF
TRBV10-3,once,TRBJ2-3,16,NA,TGTGCCATCAGCTTCTCTGGATGGGGGAGCACAGATACGCAGTATTTT,CAISFSGWGSTDTQYF
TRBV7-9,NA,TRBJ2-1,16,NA,TGTGCCAGCCCCAACCCGGCTAGCGGGACAGGAAATGAGCAGTTCTTC,CASPNPASGTGNEQFF
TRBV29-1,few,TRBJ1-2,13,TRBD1,TGCAGCGTTGGTCACACAGGGGACTATGGCTACACCTTC,CSVGHTGDYGYTF
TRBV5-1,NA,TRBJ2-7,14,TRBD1,TGCGCCAGCAGCAGATCGACAGGGACGGACGAGCAGTACTTC,CASSRSTGTDEQYF
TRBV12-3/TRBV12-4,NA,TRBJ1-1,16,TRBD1,TGTGCCAGCAGCCTCCGGGACAGGGGGCCGGGGACTGAAGCTTTCTTT,CASSLRDRGPGTEAFF
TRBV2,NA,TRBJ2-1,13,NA,TGTGCCAGCGAGAGGGGGACCTACAATGAGCAGTTCTTC,CASERGTYNEQFF
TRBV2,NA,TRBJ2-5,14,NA,TGTGCCAGCAGTGAGGGGAGCTCCTACAATGAGCAGTACTTC,CASSEGSSYNEQYF
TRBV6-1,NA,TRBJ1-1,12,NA,TGTGCCAGCGATAACGGTACCGCTGAAGCTTTCTTT,CASDNGTAEAFF
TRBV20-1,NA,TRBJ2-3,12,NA,TGCAGCCGGGACGGTAGCACAGATACGCAGTATTTT,CSRDGSTDTQYF
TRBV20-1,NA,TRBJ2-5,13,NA,TGCAGTGCTAGGGACTCCCACTACAATGAGCAGTACTTC,CSARDSHYNEQYF
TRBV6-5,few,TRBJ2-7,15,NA,TGTGCCAGCAGTTACAGCACCTCTCCCGCTTACGAGCAGTACTTC,CASSYSTSPAYEQYF
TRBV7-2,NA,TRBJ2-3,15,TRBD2,TGTGCCAGCAGCTTAGAGGCGGGAGACACAGATACGCAGTATTTT,CASSLEAGDTDTQYF
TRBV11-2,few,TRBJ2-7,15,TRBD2,TGTGCCAGCAGCCCAAGGACTAGCGGAATCTACGAGCAGTACTTC,CASSPRTSGIYEQYF
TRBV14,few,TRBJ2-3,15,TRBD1,TGTGCCAGCAGCCGAGACAGGGGGCTCGGAGATACGCAGTATTTT,CASSRDRGLGDTQYF
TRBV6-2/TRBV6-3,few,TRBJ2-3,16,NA,TGTGCCAGCAGTTACGGAGTCGGATCTAGCACAGATACGCAGTATTTT,CASSYGVGSSTDTQYF
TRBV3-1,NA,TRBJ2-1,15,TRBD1,TGTGCCAGCAGCCGAGTTCAGGGGGTTTACAATGAGCAGTTCTTC,CASSRVQGVYNEQFF
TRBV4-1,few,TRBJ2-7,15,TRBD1,TGCGCCAGCAGCCAGGACGGGACAGCTTACTACGAGCAGTACTTC,CASSQDGTAYYEQYF